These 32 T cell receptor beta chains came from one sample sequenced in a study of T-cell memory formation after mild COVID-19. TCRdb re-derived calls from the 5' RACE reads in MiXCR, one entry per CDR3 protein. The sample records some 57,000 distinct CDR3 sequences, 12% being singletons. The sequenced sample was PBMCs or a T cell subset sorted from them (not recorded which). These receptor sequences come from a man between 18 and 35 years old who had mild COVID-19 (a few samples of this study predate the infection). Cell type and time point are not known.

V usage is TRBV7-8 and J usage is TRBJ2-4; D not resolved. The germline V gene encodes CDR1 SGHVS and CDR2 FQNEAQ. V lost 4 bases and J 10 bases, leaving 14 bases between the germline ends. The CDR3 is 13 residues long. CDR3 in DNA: TGTGCCAGCAGCTCCTCTAAGGAAAGTATTCAGTACTTC. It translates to CASSSSKESIQYF.

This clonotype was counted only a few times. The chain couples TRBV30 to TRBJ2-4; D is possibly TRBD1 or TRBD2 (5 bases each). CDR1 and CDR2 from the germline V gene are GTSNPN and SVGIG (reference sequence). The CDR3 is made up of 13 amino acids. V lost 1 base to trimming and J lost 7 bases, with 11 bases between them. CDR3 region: CAWSGWDPNIQYF. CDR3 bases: TGTGCCTGGAGTGGATGGGACCCTAACATTCAGTACTTC.

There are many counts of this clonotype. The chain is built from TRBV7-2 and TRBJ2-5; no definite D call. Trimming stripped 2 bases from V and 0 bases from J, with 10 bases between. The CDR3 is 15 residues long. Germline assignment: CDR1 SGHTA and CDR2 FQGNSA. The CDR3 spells CASSLRWTDQETQYF. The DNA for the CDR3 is TGTGCCAGCAGCTTAAGGTGGACGGACCAAGAGACCCAGTACTTC.

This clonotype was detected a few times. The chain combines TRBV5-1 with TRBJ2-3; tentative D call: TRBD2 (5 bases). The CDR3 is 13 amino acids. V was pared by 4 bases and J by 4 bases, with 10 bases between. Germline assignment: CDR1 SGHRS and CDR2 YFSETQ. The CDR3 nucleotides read TGCGCCAGCAGCCGCCGACTACCAGATACGCAGTATTTT. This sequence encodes CASSRRLPDTQYF.

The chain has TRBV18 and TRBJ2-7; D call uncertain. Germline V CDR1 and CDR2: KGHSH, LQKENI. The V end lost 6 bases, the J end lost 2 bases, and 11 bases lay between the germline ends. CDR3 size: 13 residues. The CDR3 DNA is TGTGCCAGCTCCCCAGGACGGGCCTACGAGCAGTACGTC. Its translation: CASSPGRAYEQYV.

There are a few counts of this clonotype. DNA of the CDR3: TGCGCCAGCAGCCAAGAGGTGGGGGGCGAGCAGTACTTC. Translating it yields CASSQEVGGEQYF. The chain combines TRBV5-1 with TRBJ2-7, with a tentative D call TRBD2 (6 bases). V lost 4 bases and J 6 bases, leaving 14 bases between the germline ends. The germline V gene has CDR1 SGHRS and CDR2 YFSETQ. The CDR3 contains 13 residues.

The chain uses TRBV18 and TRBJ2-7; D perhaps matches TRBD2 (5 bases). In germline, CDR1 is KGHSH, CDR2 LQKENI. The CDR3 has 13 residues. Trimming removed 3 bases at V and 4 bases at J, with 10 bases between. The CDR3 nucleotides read TGTGCCAGCTCACCCTTAGAGGGTTACGAGCAGTACGTC. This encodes CASSPLEGYEQYV.

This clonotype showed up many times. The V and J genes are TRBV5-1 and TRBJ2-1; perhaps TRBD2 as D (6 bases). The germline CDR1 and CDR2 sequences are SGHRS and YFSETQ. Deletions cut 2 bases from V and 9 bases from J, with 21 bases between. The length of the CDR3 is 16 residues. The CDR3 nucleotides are TGCGCCAGCAGCTTCTCCTCTACCCCGGTCGGGGGTGAGCAGTTCTTC. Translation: CASSFSSTPVGGEQFF. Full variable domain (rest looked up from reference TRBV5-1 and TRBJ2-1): KAGVTQTPRYLIKTRGQQVTLSCSPISGHRSVSWYQQTPGQGLQFLFEYFSETQRNKGNFPGRFSGRQFSNSRSEMNVSTLELGDSALYLCASSFSSTPVGGEQFFGPGTRLTVL.

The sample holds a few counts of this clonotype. This CDR3 is CASSVDLRESGELFF. CDR3 DNA sequence: TGTGCCAGCAGCGTAGACCTCCGGGAATCCGGGGAGCTGTTTTTT. V and J are TRBV9 and TRBJ2-2, with D perhaps TRBD2 (5 bases). Trimming stripped 0 bases from V and 6 bases from J, with 12 bases between. CDR3 length equals 15 residues. Germline loops: CDR1 SGDLS, CDR2 YYNGEE.

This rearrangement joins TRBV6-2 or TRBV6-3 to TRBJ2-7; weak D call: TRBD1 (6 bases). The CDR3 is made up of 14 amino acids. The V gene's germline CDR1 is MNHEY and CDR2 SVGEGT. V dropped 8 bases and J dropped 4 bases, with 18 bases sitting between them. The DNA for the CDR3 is TGTGCCAGCGGACAGCCTGCAGGGCGGTACGAGCAGTACGTC. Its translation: CASGQPAGRYEQYV.

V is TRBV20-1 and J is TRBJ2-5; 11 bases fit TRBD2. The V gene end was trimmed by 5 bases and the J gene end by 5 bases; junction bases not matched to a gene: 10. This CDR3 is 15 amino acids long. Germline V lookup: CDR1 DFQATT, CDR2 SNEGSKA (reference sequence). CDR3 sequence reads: CSASLSGGARETQYF. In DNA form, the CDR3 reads TGCAGTGCTTCCCTTAGCGGGGGGGCCCGTGAGACCCAGTACTTC.

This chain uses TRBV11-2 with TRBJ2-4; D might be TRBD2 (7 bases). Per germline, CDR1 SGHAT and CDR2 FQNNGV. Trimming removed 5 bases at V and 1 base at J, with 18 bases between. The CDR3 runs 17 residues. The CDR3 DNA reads TGTGCCAGCAGCCCACGGGGGGCGACTTTTGCCAAAAACATTCAGTACTTC. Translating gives CASSPRGATFAKNIQYF.

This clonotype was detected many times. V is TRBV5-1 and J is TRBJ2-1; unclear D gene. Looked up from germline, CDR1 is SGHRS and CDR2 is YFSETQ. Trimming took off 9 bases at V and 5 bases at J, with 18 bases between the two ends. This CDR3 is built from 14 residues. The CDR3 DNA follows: TGCGCCAACCTTACTGACCGGAGAGACAATGAGCAGTTCTTC. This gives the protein CANLTDRRDNEQFF.

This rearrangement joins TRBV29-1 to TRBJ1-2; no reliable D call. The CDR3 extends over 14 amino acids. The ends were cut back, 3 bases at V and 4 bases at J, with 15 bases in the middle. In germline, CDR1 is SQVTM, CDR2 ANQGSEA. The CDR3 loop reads CSVDEIGATYGYTF. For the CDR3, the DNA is TGCAGCGTTGATGAAATCGGAGCAACCTATGGCTACACCTTC.

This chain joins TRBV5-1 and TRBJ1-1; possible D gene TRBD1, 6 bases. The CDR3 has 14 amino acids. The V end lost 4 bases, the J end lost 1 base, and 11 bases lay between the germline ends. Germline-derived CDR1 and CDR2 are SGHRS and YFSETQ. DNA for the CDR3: TGCGCCAGCAGCCCGGGACACCCGAACACTGAAGCTTTCTTT. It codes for CASSPGHPNTEAFF.

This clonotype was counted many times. Written as DNA, the CDR3 is TGTGCCAGCAGCTTAAGCGCACCAGCGGCGATCCAAGAGACCCAGTACTTC. Amino acids: CASSLSAPAAIQETQYF. The J gene is TRBJ2-5, the V gene TRBV7-2; TRBD2 is a possible D gene (5 bases). The CDR3 spans 17 residues. The germline gives CDR1 SGHTA, CDR2 FQGNSA. Trimming left V 2 bases short and J 1 base short, with 17 bases between.

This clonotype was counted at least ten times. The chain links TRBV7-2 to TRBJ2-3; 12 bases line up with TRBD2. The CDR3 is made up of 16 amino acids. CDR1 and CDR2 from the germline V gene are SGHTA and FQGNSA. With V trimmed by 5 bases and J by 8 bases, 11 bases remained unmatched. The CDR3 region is CASSAGTSGYSVTQYF. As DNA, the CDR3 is TGTGCCAGCAGCGCCGGGACTAGCGGGTATTCTGTTACGCAGTATTTT.

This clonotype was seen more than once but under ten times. The DNA for the CDR3 is TGTGCCAGCAGCGTAGTAGACGGGGCGGAGCTGTTTTTT. Amino acid sequence: CASSVVDGAELFF. The rearrangement joins TRBV9 to TRBJ2-2; D is tentatively TRBD1 or TRBD2 (5 bases each). The CDR3 loop spans 13 amino acids. CDR1 is SGDLS and CDR2 is YYNGEE in the germline V gene. Trimming took 0 bases from V and 10 from J, leaving 10 bases between them. Filled out from reference TRBV9 and TRBJ2-2, the complete variable domain reads DSGVTQTPKHLITATGQRVTLRCSPRSGDLSVYWYQQSLDQGLQFLIQYYNGEERAKGNILERFSAQQFPDLHSELNLSSLELGDSALYFCASSVVDGAELFFGEGSRLTVL.

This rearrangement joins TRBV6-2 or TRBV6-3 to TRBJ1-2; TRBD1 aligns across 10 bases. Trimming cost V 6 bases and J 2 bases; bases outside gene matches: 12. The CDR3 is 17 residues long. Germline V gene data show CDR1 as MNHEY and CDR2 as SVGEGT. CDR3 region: CASRDQSTGGSNYGYTF. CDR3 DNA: TGTGCCAGCAGGGACCAGTCGACAGGGGGCTCGAACTATGGCTACACCTTC.

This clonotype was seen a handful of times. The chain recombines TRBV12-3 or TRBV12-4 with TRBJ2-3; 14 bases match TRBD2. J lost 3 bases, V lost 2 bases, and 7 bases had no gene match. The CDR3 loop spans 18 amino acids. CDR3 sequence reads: CASSLRMTSGGDTDTQYF. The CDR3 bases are TGTGCCAGCAGTTTAAGAATGACTAGCGGGGGGGATACAGATACGCAGTATTTT.

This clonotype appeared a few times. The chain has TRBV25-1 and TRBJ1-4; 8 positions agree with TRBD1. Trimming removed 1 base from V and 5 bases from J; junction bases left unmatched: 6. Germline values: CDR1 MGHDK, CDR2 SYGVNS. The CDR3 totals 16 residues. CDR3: CASSEWWTGWNEKLFF. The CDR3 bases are TGTGCCAGCAGTGAATGGTGGACAGGGTGGAATGAAAAACTGTTTTTT.

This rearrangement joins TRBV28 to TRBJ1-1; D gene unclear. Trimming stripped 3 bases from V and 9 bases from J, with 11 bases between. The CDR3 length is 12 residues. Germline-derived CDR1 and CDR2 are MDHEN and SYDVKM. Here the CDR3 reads CASSLFGDQAFF. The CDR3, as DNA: TGTGCCAGCAGTTTGTTCGGGGATCAAGCTTTCTTT.

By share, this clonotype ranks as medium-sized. CDR3 protein: CASSLLAGSSYEQYF. In DNA, the CDR3 is TGTGCCAGCAGTTTATTAGCGGGGTCTTCCTACGAGCAGTACTTC. J is TRBJ2-7 and V is TRBV27; TRBD2 agrees at 8 bases. Germline trimming cut 1 base from V and 1 base from J; bases unmatched to any gene: 3. In germline, CDR1 is MNHEY, CDR2 SMNVEV (reference sequence). This CDR3 region has 15 residues.

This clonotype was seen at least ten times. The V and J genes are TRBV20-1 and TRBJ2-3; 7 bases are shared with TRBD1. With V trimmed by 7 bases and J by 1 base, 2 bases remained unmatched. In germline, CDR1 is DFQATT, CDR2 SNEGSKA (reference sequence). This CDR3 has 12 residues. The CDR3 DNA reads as TGCAGTGTCCAGGGGGGCACAGATACGCAGTATTTT. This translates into CSVQGGTDTQYF.

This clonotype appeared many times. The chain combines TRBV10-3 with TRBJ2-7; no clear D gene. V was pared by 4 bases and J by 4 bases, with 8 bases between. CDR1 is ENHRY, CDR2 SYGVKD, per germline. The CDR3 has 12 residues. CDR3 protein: CAISATSYEQYF. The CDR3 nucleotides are TGTGCCATCAGTGCTACTTCTTACGAGCAGTACTTC.

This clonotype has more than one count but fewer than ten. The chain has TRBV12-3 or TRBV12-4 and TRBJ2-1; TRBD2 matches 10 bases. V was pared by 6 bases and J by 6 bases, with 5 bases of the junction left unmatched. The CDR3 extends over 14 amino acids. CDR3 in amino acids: CASRGAGGRNEQFF. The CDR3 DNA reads TGTGCCAGCAGGGGAGCGGGGGGGCGCAATGAGCAGTTCTTC.

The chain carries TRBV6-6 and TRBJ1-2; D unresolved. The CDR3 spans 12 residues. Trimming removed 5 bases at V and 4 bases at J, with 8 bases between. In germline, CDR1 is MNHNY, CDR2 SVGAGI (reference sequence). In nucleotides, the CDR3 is TGTGCCAGCAGTCCGGCCACCTATGGCTACACCTTC. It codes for CASSPATYGYTF.

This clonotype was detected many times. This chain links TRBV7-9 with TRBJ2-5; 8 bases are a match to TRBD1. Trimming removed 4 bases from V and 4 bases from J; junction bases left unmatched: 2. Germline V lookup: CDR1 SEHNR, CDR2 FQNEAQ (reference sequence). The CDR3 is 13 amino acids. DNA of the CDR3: TGTGCCAGCAGCTCCAGGGGGCCAGAGACCCAGTACTTC. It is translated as CASSSRGPETQYF.

The CDR3: CASSPDRGQGANVLTF. CDR3 coding DNA: TGTGCCAGCAGCCCCGACAGGGGGCAGGGGGCCAACGTCCTGACTTTC. The J gene is TRBJ2-6, the V gene TRBV4-2; 10 nucleotides line up with TRBD1. Looked up from germline, CDR1 is LGHNA and CDR2 is YNFKEQ. Unmatched junction bases numbered 4, after V lost 4 bases and J lost 4 bases. There are 16 residues in the CDR3.

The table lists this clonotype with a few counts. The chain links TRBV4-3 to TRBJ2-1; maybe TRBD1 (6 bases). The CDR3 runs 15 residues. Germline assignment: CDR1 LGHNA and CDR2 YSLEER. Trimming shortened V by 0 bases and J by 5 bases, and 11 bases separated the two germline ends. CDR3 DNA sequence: TGCGCCAGCAGCCAAGAGAAAAGGGGGAACAATGAGCAGTTCTTC. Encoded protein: CASSQEKRGNNEQFF.

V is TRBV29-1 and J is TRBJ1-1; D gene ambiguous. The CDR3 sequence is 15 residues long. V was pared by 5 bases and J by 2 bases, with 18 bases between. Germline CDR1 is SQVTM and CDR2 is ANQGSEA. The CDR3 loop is CSVHPPGPINTEAFF. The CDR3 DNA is TGCAGCGTTCATCCCCCCGGACCGATAAACACTGAAGCTTTCTTT.

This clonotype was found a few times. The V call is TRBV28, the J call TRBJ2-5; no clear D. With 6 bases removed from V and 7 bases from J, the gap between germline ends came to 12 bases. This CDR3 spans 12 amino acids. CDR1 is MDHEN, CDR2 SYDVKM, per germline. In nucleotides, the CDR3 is TGTGCCAGCAGAGCGAGCACTACGACCCAGTACTTC. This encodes CASRASTTTQYF.